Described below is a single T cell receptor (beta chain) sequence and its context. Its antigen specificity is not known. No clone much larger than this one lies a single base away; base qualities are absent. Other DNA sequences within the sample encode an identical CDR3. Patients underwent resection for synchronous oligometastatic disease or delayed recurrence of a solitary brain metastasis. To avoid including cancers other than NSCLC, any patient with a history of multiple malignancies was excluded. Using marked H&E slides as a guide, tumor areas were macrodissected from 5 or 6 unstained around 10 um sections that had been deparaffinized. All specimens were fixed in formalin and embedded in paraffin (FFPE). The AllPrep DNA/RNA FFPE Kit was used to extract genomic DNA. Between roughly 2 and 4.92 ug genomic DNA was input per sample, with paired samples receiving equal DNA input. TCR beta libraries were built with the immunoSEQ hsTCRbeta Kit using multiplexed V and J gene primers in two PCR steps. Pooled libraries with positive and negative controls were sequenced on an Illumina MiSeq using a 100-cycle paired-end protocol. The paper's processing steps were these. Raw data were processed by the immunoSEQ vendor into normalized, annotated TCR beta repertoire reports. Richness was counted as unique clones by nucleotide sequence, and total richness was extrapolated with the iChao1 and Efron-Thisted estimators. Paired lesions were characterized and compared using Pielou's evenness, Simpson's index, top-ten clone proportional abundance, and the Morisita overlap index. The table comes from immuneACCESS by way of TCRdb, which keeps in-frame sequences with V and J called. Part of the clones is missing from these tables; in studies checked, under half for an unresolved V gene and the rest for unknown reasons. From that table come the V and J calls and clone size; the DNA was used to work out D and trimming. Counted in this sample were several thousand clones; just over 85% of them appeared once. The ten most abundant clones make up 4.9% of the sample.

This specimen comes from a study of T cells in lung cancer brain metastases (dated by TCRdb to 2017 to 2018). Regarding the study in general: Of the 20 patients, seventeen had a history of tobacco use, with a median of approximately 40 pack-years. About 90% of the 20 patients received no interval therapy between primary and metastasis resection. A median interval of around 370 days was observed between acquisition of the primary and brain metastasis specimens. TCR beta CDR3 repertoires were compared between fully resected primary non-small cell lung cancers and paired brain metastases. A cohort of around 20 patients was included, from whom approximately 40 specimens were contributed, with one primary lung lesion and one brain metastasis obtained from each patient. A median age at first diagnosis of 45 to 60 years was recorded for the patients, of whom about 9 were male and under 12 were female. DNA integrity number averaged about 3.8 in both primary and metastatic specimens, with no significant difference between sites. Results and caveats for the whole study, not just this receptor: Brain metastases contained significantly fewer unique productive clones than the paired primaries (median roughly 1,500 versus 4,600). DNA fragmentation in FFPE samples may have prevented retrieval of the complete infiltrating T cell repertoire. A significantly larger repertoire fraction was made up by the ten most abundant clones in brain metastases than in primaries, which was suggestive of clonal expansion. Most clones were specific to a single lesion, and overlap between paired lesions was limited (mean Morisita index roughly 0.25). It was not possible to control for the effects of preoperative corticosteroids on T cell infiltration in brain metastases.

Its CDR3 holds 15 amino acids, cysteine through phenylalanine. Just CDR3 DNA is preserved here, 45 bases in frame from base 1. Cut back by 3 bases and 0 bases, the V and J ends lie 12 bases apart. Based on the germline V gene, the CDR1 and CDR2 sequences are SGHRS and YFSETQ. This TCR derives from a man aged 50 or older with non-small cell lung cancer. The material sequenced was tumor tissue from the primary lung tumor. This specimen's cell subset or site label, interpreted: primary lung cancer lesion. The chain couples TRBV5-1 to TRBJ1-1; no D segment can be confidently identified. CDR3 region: CASSSHSQLNTEAFF. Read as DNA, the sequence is TGCGCCAGCAGCTCCCACAGTCAACTGAACACTGAAGCTTTCTTT.